Below, 9 T cell receptor beta chains from the same sample are listed, as sequenced in a study of blood T cell repertoires in COVID-19. Here immunoSEQ multiplex PCR was the method, and the copy in TCRdb shows in-frame clones only, minus some. This sample carries about 74,000 clones, roughly four fifths of them seen once, and the ten largest clones take over 20%. Material: peripheral blood. The receptors originated from a man between 65 and 80 years old with acute or convalescent COVID-19.

This clone was recorded a few times. This chain joins TRBV19 and TRBJ2-5; 7 bases line up with TRBD1. This CDR3 comprises 15 residues. With 7 bases clipped from V and 1 base from J, the junction kept 9 bases outside the gene matches. Germline V gene sequence: CDR1 LNHDA, CDR2 SQIVND (reference sequence). The CDR3: CASTNRGSGQETQYF. CDR3 coding DNA: TGTGCCAGTACCAACAGGGGCTCCGGCCAAGAGACCCAGTACTTC. The full variable domain, its missing parts supplied by reference TRBV19 and TRBJ2-5, is DGGITQSPKYLFRKEGQNVTLSCEQNLNHDAMYWYRQDPGQGLRLIYYSQIVNDFQKGDIAEGYSVSREKKESFPLTVTSAQKNPTAFYLCASTNRGSGQETQYFGPGTRLLVL.

This clone was recorded only once. The CDR3 DNA reads TGTGCCATCGGGAGGGTCCAGGGCGGAGGCCAAGAGACCCAGTACTTC. Its translation: CAIGRVQGGGQETQYF. The genes are TRBV10-3 and TRBJ2-5, with 7 nucleotides matching TRBD2. The CDR3 has 16 residues. CDR1 is ENHRY, CDR2 SYGVKD, per germline. The junction had 13 bases not matched to a gene; V was cut back by 8 bases and J by 1 base.

This clone was picked up a small number of times. The chain uses TRBV29-1 and TRBJ2-5, with D unresolved. The CDR3 consists of 13 residues. Germline V gene lookup returns CDR1 SQVTM and CDR2 ANQGSEA. V lost 8 bases, J lost 2 bases, and 15 bases lay in between. The CDR3 nucleotides read TGCAGCTTTGTTAAATACAGACAAGAGACCCAGTACTTC. Translation: CSFVKYRQETQYF.

The V gene is TRBV25-1, the J gene TRBJ1-2; 9 bases map to TRBD1. Germline V gene sequence: CDR1 MGHDK, CDR2 SYGVNS. This CDR3 region has 14 residues. The junction had 4 bases not matched to a gene; V was cut back by 4 bases and J by 4 bases. The CDR3 DNA follows: TGTGCCAGCAGTGGGGGACAGGGCGGCTATGGCTACACCTTC. Protein product: CASSGGQGGYGYTF.

This clone was seen a few times. The chain is built from TRBV4-1 and TRBJ2-7, with 7 bases fitting TRBD1. With V trimmed by 0 bases and J by 3 bases, 5 bases remained unmatched. This CDR3 contains 15 residues. CDR1 and CDR2 from the germline V gene are MGHRA and YSYEKL. CDR3 amino acids: CASSQDATGIYEQYF. CDR3 coding DNA: TGCGCCAGCAGCCAAGACGCGACAGGGATCTACGAGCAGTACTTC.

This clone was picked up a small number of times. The CDR3 region is CASSFDGSGFYNEQFF. In DNA, the CDR3 is TGTGCCAGCAGCTTTGACGGGAGCGGATTCTACAATGAGCAGTTCTTC. This chain connects TRBV7-3 to TRBJ2-1; D possibly corresponds to TRBD2 (6 bases). V lost 3 bases and J 3 bases, leaving 15 bases between the germline ends. This CDR3 is built from 16 residues. The germline V gene has CDR1 SGHTA and CDR2 FQGTGA.

This sequence joins TRBV7-8 and TRBJ2-7, with 7 bases that match TRBD2. Germline trimming cut 10 bases from V and 5 bases from J; bases unmatched to any gene: 14. The CDR3 is 14 residues long. Germline CDR1 reads SGHVS; CDR2 reads FQNEAQ. In DNA, the CDR3 is TGTGCCACCCAGGCGCTAGCGGCGAGTGACGAGCAGTACTTC. The encoded protein is CATQALAASDEQYF.

The chain uses TRBV7-2 and TRBJ2-3; D is undetermined. This CDR3 spans 15 amino acids. Between the trimmed V and J ends, which lost 2 bases and 1 base, there was a span of 10 bases. Looked up from germline, CDR1 is SGHTA and CDR2 is FQGNSA. CDR3 region: CASSLRNFGTDTQYF. The CDR3 DNA follows: TGTGCCAGCAGCTTAAGAAACTTCGGCACAGATACGCAGTATTTT.

The rearrangement links TRBV12-3 or TRBV12-4 to TRBJ1-2; D is undetermined. The V end lost 2 bases, the J end lost 5 bases, and 6 bases lay between the germline ends. CDR3 size: 12 residues. CDR3 nucleotides: TGTGCCAGCAGTTTAACCGGGTATGGCTACACCTTC. Protein sequence: CASSLTGYGYTF.